This TCR beta chain was documented in a study of shared clonotypes between healthy human individuals. For the study at large: Per-donor plates numbered three CD4 naive, three CD4 memory, two CD8 naive and one CD8 memory. Findings of the study overall: Researchers sampled only blood; tissue repertoires likely differ. Naive CD4 clonotypes overlapped across a handful of donors at roughly 4.5%.

In regard to this clone: Its antigen is still unknown.

V was trimmed by 4 bases and J by 3 bases, leaving 17 bases between them. CDR3 length: 16 residues. The germline gives CDR1 MGHRA, CDR2 YSYEKL. In the study's own analysis: With immunoSEQ giving junction-only sequences and no quality scores, filtering differed. Sequencing used immunoSEQ multiplex PCR; TCRdb keeps in-frame clones, though not all of them. The V and J calls and clone size were taken over from that table, and D and trimming were inferred from the DNA. The table lists hundreds of thousands of clones, around three quarters of them singletons. This TCR was recovered from a woman in her twenties or thirties in good health. The sample was memory CD4+ T cells sorted from blood. Subset reported: CD45RA-negative fraction. V and J are TRBV4-1 and TRBJ2-3; D could derive from TRBD1 or TRBD2 (6 bases each). CDR3 sequence (DNA): TGCGCCAGCAGCCCCCCATGGGGGGCGCCAACAGATACGCAGTATTTT. It translates to CASSPPWGAPTDTQYF.